This paragraph covers one TCR beta chain sequence. Measured with immunoSEQ multiplex PCR; TCRdb has only the in-frame clones, and not every one. The sample comprises 50,000 to 70,000 clones, 91% of which are singletons, and under 6% rests with the top ten. This CDR3 contains 14 residues. In germline, CDR1 is SQVTM, CDR2 ANQGSEA. V lost 4 bases and J 8 bases, leaving 18 bases between the germline ends. This specimen comes from a study of T cell changes during pregnancy in multiple sclerosis. The input for sequencing was CD8+ T cells from peripheral blood mononuclear cells, taken before pregnancy. This chain joins TRBV29-1 and TRBJ2-1; D is possibly TRBD2 (6 bases). This TCR came from a female donor with multiple sclerosis, enrolled in a pregnancy study. Here the CDR3 DNA reads TGCAGCGTTGTGGTACTAGCTAGTACCGATGAGCAGTTCTTC. Protein product: CSVVVLASTDEQFF.